This is a list of T cell receptor beta chains from one sample in a study of T cells after yellow fever vaccination. MiXCR was run by TCRdb on the 5' RACE reads, yielding one entry per CDR3 protein. The table lists under 550,000 distinct CDR3 sequences, roughly 22% of them singletons. Sequencing used PBMCs, obtained about 20 days after the first yellow fever vaccination. The receptors shown here come from a man younger than 35 who received the YFV17D yellow fever vaccine. Each CDR3 is given with its conserved first and last residue. The D gene is left open where the match is weak. Only part of the rows carry a size: once, few, many, or a class if the clone is expanded.

J gene | clone size | D gene | V gene | CDR3 DNA | CDR3 protein
TRBJ2-7 | NA | NA | TRBV29-1 | TGCAGCGTTGAACTCAGGGATTACCACGAGCAGTACTTC | CSVELRDYHEQYF
TRBJ1-5 | few | NA | TRBV7-2 | TGTGCCAGCAAAGGGTTCAATCAGCCCCAGCATTTT | CASKGFNQPQHF
TRBJ1-2 | NA | NA | TRBV30 | TGTGCCTGGAGTAAGATGGATGGTTATGGCTACACCTTC | CAWSKMDGYGYTF
TRBJ1-1 | NA | TRBD1 | TRBV12-3/TRBV12-4 | TGTGCCAGCACAGGGGGCAGCCGGAGAGCTTTCTTT | CASTGGSRRAFF
TRBJ1-1 | few | TRBD1 | TRBV12-3/TRBV12-4 | TGTGCCAGCAGTTTGCAGGCAGGGGGCATGTCTTTCTTT | CASSLQAGGMSFF
TRBJ2-1 | NA | TRBD1 | TRBV13 | TGTGCCAGCAGCTGGGACAGGGGGAGGCAGTTCTTC | CASSWDRGRQFF
TRBJ1-5 | NA | NA | TRBV20-1 | TGCAGTGCTAGGGTAGACGGTAGCAATCAGCCCCAGCATTTT | CSARVDGSNQPQHF
TRBJ2-1 | many | NA | TRBV29-1 | TGCAGCGTTGAAGAAGATCGCGGGCGCTCCTACAATGAGCAGTTCTTC | CSVEEDRGRSYNEQFF
TRBJ2-3 | NA | TRBD1 | TRBV18 | TGTGCCAGCCCGGGATCGGGGACAGTGGGGAGAACGCAGTATTTT | CASPGSGTVGRTQYF
TRBJ1-4 | NA | NA | TRBV19 | TGTGCCAGTAGCAAATCTAATGAAAAACTGTTTTTT | CASSKSNEKLFF
TRBJ2-2 | few | NA | TRBV5-1 | TGCGCCAGCAGCCTGATGGGAACCGGGGAGCTGTTTTTT | CASSLMGTGELFF
TRBJ1-1 | NA | TRBD1 | TRBV20-1 | TGCAGTGCTAGAGAGTTCGAGAGGGGGCCAAACACTGAAGCTTTCTTT | CSAREFERGPNTEAFF
TRBJ1-1 | few | TRBD1 | TRBV6-1 | TGTGCCAGCAGGGGGACAGGGGGGTTCACTGAAGCTTTCTTT | CASRGTGGFTEAFF
TRBJ1-2 | NA | TRBD1 | TRBV6-1 | TGTGCCAGCAGCGATCCACAGGGGGGGGACTATGGCTACACCTTC | CASSDPQGGDYGYTF
TRBJ1-4 | few | NA | TRBV6-5 | TGTGCCAGCAGTTCCCAGGGGCAGGGCGTAGGTGAAAAACTGTTTTTT | CASSSQGQGVGEKLFF
TRBJ2-5 | NA | TRBD2 | TRBV10-3 | TGTGCCATCAGGGGACTAGCGGTCCAAGAGACCCAGTACTTC | CAIRGLAVQETQYF
TRBJ2-5 | few | TRBD2 | TRBV7-2 | TGTGCCAGCAGCTTAAACGGGGGGGCCATAGAGACCCAGTACTTC | CASSLNGGAIETQYF
TRBJ2-5 | few | TRBD1 | TRBV11-2 | TGTGCCAGCAGTCCTACCTCGGGACAGGAGGGAGGGACCCAGTACTTC | CASSPTSGQEGGTQYF